Below, 7 T cell receptor beta chains from the same sample are listed, as sequenced in a study of beta chain features in type 1 diabetes. Expressed TCRB transcripts were sequenced because the isolated RNA had all been reverse transcribed beforehand. Measured with immunoSEQ multiplex PCR; TCRdb has only the in-frame clones, and not every one. The sample includes about 620,000 clones, 15% to 18% of them seen just once. The specimen was naive CD4+ T cells from blood. These receptor sequences come from a man aged 18-30 years in good health.

This clone was detected a few times. The rearrangement links TRBV11-2 to TRBJ2-1; 11 bases align to TRBD2. V shed 5 bases, J shed 8 bases, and the junction held 11 bases outside the gene matches. CDR3 size: 16 residues. CDR1 is SGHAT, CDR2 FQNNGV, per germline. CDR3 bases: TGTGCCAGCAGCCGCACCGGGACTAGCGGCGAGCATGAGCAGTTCTTC. Residues: CASSRTGTSGEHEQFF.

V usage is TRBV9 and J usage is TRBJ2-5; D is perhaps TRBD2 (6 bases). The V and J ends lost 0 bases and 5 bases respectively, with 11 bases between them. CDR1 is SGDLS, CDR2 YYNGEE, per germline. CDR3 length: 14 residues. CDR3 protein: CASSVVGSGETQYF. CDR3 nucleotides: TGTGCCAGCAGCGTAGTTGGTAGCGGTGAGACCCAGTACTTC.

This clone was seen more than once but under ten times. The chain has TRBV13 and TRBJ2-3; the D gene could be TRBD1 or TRBD2 (5 bases each). The CDR3 runs to 16 residues. V was clipped by 8 bases and J by 0 bases, with 18 bases between them. Per germline, CDR1 PRHDT and CDR2 FYEKMQ (reference sequence). As DNA, the CDR3 is TGTGCCAGCTCCAAGGGACGGTCCTTAAGCACAGATACGCAGTATTTT. This translates into CASSKGRSLSTDTQYF.

This clone was observed a few times. CDR3 nucleotides: TGTGCCATCAGTGTTGCTGGAAATGTACAGAACACTGAAGCTTTCTTT. Translated: CAISVAGNVQNTEAFF. The rearrangement uses TRBV10-3 and TRBJ1-1; D call uncertain. The germline CDR1 and CDR2 sequences are ENHRY and SYGVKD. The CDR3 is made up of 16 amino acids. The V end lost 4 bases, the J end lost 1 base, and 16 bases lay between the germline ends.

With regard to this clone: The same CDR3 arises from other DNA sequences in this sample as well. The chain is built from TRBV7-2 and TRBJ1-1, with 10 bases fitting TRBD1. Germline-derived CDR1 and CDR2 are SGHTA and FQGNSA. J lost 3 bases, V lost 5 bases, and 6 bases had no gene match. The CDR3 loop spans 15 amino acids. CDR3 residues: CASSPRTGGDTEAFF. The CDR3 bases are TGTGCCAGCAGCCCCAGGACAGGGGGGGACACTGAAGCTTTCTTT.

This clone was counted once. The chain links TRBV9 to TRBJ2-3; either TRBD1 or TRBD2 may fit D (6 bases each). The V gene lost 0 bases and the J gene lost 1 base, with 12 bases spanning the gap. This CDR3 region has 16 residues. Germline-derived CDR1 and CDR2 are SGDLS and YYNGEE. The CDR3: CASSVGGATGTDTQYF. The CDR3 nucleotides read TGTGCCAGCAGCGTAGGGGGGGCTACAGGCACAGATACGCAGTATTTT.

This chain uses TRBV7-8 with TRBJ2-2; the D is unclear. Trimming took off 3 bases at V and 8 bases at J, with 19 bases between the two ends. The CDR3 runs to 16 residues. Germline loops: CDR1 SGHVS, CDR2 FQNEAQ. CDR3 region: CASSFNRVIKLGELFF. In DNA form, the CDR3 reads TGTGCCAGCAGCTTCAACCGGGTCATAAAATTAGGGGAGCTGTTTTTT.